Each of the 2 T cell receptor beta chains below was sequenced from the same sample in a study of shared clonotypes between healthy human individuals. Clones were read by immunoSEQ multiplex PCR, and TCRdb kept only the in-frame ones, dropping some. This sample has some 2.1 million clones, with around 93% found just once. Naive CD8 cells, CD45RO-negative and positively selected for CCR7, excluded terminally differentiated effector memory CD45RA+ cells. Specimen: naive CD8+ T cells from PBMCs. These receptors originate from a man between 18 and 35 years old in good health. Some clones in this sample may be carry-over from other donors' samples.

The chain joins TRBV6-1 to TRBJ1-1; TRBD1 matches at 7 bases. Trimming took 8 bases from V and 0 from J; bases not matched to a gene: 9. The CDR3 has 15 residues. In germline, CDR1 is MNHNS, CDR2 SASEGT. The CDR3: CASHHLRGVNTEAFF. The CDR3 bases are TGTGCCAGCCATCATCTCAGGGGGGTGAACACTGAAGCTTTCTTT.

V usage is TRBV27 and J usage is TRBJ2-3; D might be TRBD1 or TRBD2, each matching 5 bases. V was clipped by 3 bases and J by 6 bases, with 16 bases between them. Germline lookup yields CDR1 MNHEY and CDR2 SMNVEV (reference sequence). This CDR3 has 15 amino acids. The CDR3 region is CASSFLLRGWDTQYF. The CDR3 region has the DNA TGTGCCAGCAGTTTTTTATTGAGGGGTTGGGATACGCAGTATTTT.